This T cell receptor beta chain was sequenced in a study of cytomegalovirus exposure and HLA in healthy donors. The CDR3 runs 16 residues. Germline V gene lookup returns CDR1 SGHVS and CDR2 FQNEAQ. With V trimmed by 5 bases and J by 4 bases, 12 bases remained unmatched. 60 Vbeta and 13 Jbeta primers were used in PCR. Sequencing used immunoSEQ multiplex PCR; TCRdb keeps in-frame clones, though not all of them. The sample has over 95,000 clones, about 83% seen once. The sample was PBMCs. The sequence derives from a female donor in good health and CMV-seronegative. The V and J genes are TRBV7-8 and TRBJ2-3; 7 bases fit TRBD2. This CDR3 is CASSAVGVAGSDTQYF. In DNA form, the CDR3 reads TGTGCCAGCAGCGCAGTTGGTGTAGCGGGCTCAGATACGCAGTATTTT.